This TCR beta chain was sequenced for a study of blood T cell repertoires in COVID-19. Study-level information: Italy, Spain and the United States were the sources of the convalescent and acute COVID-19 samples. PBMCs, B-cell-depleted T cells, or T cells provided the cDNA or gDNA that made up the material.

Germline loops: CDR1 SGHTA, CDR2 FQGTGA. CDR3 length equals 14 residues. The ends were cut back, 2 bases at V and 7 bases at J, with 11 bases in the middle. In the original processing: Reference gene primer amplification in the assay estimated nucleated cell counts. Profiling relied on immunoSEQ multiplex PCR, and the TCRdb table lists in-frame clones only, not all of them. V, J and clone size reflect that table, while D and trimming were determined from the DNA. The sample contains about 250,000 clones, about four fifths of which appear only once. The V and J genes are TRBV7-3 and TRBJ1-4; no clear D. The sample comprised peripheral blood. The receptor's source is a man older than 75 with acute or convalescent COVID-19. The CDR3 nucleotides are TGTGCCAGCAGCTTACCCGAACTGATTGAAAAACTGTTTTTT. Protein sequence: CASSLPELIEKLFF.